This paragraph reports one T cell receptor beta chain. Its antigen is unidentified. The sample comes from a study of cytomegalovirus exposure and HLA in healthy donors. Findings and caveats of the study: Cytomegalovirus association was listed for about 150 TCR beta chains. Serostatus for CMV was the only available immune exposure information. The authors confirmed in vitro that a few CMV-associated chains were specific for CMV antigens.

The PCR ran on 60 Vbeta and 13 Jbeta primers. TCRdb's table, derived via immunoSEQ multiplex PCR, lists solely in-frame clones and lacks some. The data show 140,000 or so clones, about 82% seen once. From germline, CDR1 is SEHNR and CDR2 FQNEAQ (reference sequence). The junction had 8 bases not matched to a gene; V was cut back by 8 bases and J by 10 bases. The CDR3 is made up of 13 amino acids. The source is a male donor in good health and CMV-seronegative. The chain is built from TRBV7-9 and TRBJ1-6; 7 bases align to TRBD1. The sample comprised PBMCs. The CDR3 nucleotides read TGTGCCAGCGGCCGGGACAGATCATCACCCCTCCACTTT. Its translation is CASGRDRSSPLHF.